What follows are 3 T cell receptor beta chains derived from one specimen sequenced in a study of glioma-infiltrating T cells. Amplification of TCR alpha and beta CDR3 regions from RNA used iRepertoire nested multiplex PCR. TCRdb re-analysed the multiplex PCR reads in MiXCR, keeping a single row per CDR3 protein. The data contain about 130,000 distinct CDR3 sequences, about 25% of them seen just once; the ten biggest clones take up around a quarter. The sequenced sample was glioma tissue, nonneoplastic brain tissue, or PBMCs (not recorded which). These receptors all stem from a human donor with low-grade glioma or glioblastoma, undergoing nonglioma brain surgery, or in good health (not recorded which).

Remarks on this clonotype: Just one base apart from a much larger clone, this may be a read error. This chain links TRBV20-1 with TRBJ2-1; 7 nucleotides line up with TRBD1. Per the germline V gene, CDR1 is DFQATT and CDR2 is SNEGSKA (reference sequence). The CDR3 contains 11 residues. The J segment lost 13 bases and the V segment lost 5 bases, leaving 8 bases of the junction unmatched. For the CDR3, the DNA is TGCAGTGCTTCAACAGGGGACGATCAGTTCTTC. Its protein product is CSASTGDDQFF.

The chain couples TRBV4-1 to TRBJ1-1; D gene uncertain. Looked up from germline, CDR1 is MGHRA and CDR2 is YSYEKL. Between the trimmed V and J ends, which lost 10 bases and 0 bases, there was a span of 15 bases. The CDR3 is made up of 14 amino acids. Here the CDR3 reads CATGRTAMNTEAFF. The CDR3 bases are TGCGCCACCGGGAGGACGGCCATGAACACTGAAGCTTTCTTT.

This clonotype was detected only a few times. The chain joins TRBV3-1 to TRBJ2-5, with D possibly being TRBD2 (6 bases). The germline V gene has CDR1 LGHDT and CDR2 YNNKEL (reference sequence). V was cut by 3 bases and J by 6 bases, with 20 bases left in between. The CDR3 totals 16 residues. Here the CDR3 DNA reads TGTGCCAGCAGCCACCAGCGGGCCATACCTCAACAGACCCAGTACTTC. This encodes CASSHQRAIPQQTQYF.